The clone carrying this T cell receptor beta chain was recorded a few times. The antigen remains unidentified. Just one base apart from a much larger clone, this may be a read error. Other DNA sequences in this sample translate to the same CDR3. The data belong to a study of metastatic and nonmetastatic thyroid tumors. Study summary: Comparison of repertoires was carried out across blood and tumor or nodule tissue from malignant and benign thyroid patients.

Study-level results: Within blood and tumor, benign nodules reportedly had significantly lower TCR beta diversity than malignant thyroid tumors did.

CDR1 MNHNS and CDR2 SASEGT come from the germline V gene. The CDR3 runs 14 residues. All patients reached thyroid surgery having received no treatment beforehand. In the original processing: Clinicopathological groups of papillary thyroid cancer showed CDR3 differences that were used to build a distant-metastasis classifier. MiXCR re-clonotyped the PCR reads for TCRdb. Here the V and J calls rest on TCRdb's processing, not on the authors' analysis. The repertoire consists of 75,000 to 95,000 clones, with roughly 13% occurring once and the leading ten covering about 11%. The origin of this receptor is a female donor with papillary thyroid cancer or a benign thyroid nodule (not recorded which). Some clones in this sample may be carry-over from other donors' samples. V is TRBV6-1 and J is TRBJ1-5, with D possibly being TRBD1 (5 bases). The source material was blood. The CDR3 spells CASSEGGGDQPQHF. DNA for the CDR3: TGTGCCAGCAGTGAAGGGGGGGGAGATCAGCCCCAGCATTTC.